Below are 28 T cell receptor beta chains sequenced from a single sample in a study of CD8 T cells in Susac syndrome. Random hexamers were used to reverse transcribe an amount of 0.5 to 1 ug RNA. Via MiXCR, TCRdb re-called the immunoSEQ multiplex PCR reads, giving one row per CDR3 protein. The table has 200,000 or so distinct CDR3 sequences, nearly 97% seen once. The material sequenced was CD4+ T cells from PBMCs. These receptor sequences come from a human donor with Susac syndrome.

This sequence joins TRBV7-2 and TRBJ2-5; D may be TRBD1 (6 bases). The CDR3 covers 15 residues. V was trimmed by 3 bases and J by 4 bases, leaving 15 bases between them. CDR1 is SGHTA, CDR2 FQGNSA, per germline. Here the CDR3 DNA reads TGTGCCAGCAGCTTTGGCTACAGGGACGGAGAGACCCAGTACTTC. Protein product: CASSFGYRDGETQYF.

The rearrangement joins TRBV7-8 to TRBJ2-1; no clear D gene. The germline CDR1 and CDR2 sequences are SGHVS and FQNEAQ. The CDR3 extends over 13 amino acids. Trimming removed 6 bases from V and 5 bases from J, with 11 bases in between. The DNA for the CDR3 is TGTGCCAGCAGGCCCACTTTTGACAATGAGCAGTTCTTC. Encoded protein: CASRPTFDNEQFF.

The chain is built from TRBV25-1 and TRBJ1-2; 8 bases are a match to TRBD1. The germline V gene encodes CDR1 MGHDK and CDR2 SYGVNS. The CDR3 extends over 14 amino acids. V shed 4 bases and J 1 base; nucleotides not matched to a gene: 2. CDR3 bases: TGTGCCAGCAGTGGACAGGGGAATAACTATGGCTACACCTTC. Translation: CASSGQGNNYGYTF.

This chain uses TRBV13 with TRBJ2-1; 11 positions agree with TRBD2. This CDR3 comprises 19 residues. Germline V gene sequence: CDR1 PRHDT, CDR2 FYEKMQ (reference sequence). The junction had 15 bases not matched to a gene; V was cut back by 4 bases and J by 4 bases. The chain's CDR3 is CASSSSSGGPRLNYNEQFF. The CDR3 DNA is TGTGCCAGCAGCTCATCTAGCGGGGGGCCCCGACTGAATTACAATGAGCAGTTCTTC.

The gene calls are TRBV11-2 and TRBJ1-4; 8 nucleotides match TRBD1. The CDR3 is 14 residues long. CDR1 SGHAT and CDR2 FQNNGV come from the germline V gene. J gave up 8 bases and V 2 bases, and 4 bases lay outside the gene matches. CDR3 sequence reads: CASSLQGAGEKLFF. CDR3 DNA sequence: TGTGCCAGCAGCTTACAGGGGGCCGGGGAAAAACTGTTTTTT. Together with reference TRBV11-2 and TRBJ1-4, the CDR3 gives the full variable domain: EAGVAQSPRYKIIEKRQSVAFWCNPISGHATLYWYQQILGQGPKLLIQFQNNGVVDDSQLPKDRFSAERLKGVDSTLKIQPAKLEDSAVYLCASSLQGAGEKLFFGSGTQLSVL.

This clonotype was recorded only once. The chain uses TRBV6-8 and TRBJ2-3; TRBD2 agrees at 11 bases. Germline V CDR1 and CDR2: MNHGY, SAAAGT. The CDR3 length is 19 residues. V was pared by 6 bases and J by 0 bases, with 14 bases of the junction left unmatched. CDR3 sequence (DNA): TGTGCCAGCAGCTCGTCGTCGGCGACTAGCGGGGCAAGCACAGATACGCAGTATTTT. It translates to CASSSSSATSGASTDTQYF.

The chain links TRBV6-5 to TRBJ2-3, with no clear D. V was clipped by 7 bases and J by 6 bases, with 8 bases between them. This CDR3 is 11 amino acids long. Germline V gene sequence: CDR1 MNHEY, CDR2 SVGAGI. The CDR3 region is CASTRHDTQYF. The CDR3, as DNA: TGTGCCAGCACCAGACACGATACGCAGTATTTT.

CDR3 coding DNA: TGTGCCTGGACAGGACTGAACACCGGGGAGCTGTTTTTT. As protein: CAWTGLNTGELFF. This chain connects TRBV30 to TRBJ2-2, with a tentative D call TRBD2 (5 bases). The V gene lost 4 bases and the J gene lost 1 base, with 7 bases spanning the gap. Germline CDR1 is GTSNPN and CDR2 is SVGIG (reference sequence). The CDR3 spans 13 residues.

The J gene is TRBJ2-7, the V gene TRBV6-1, with D hard to call. V was clipped by 5 bases and J by 4 bases, with 12 bases between them. Germline V gene sequence: CDR1 MNHNS, CDR2 SASEGT. The CDR3 covers 13 residues. The CDR3 here is CASSLTDEYEQYF. The CDR3, as DNA: TGTGCCAGCAGTCTCACAGATGAATACGAGCAGTACTTC.

J is TRBJ2-3 and V is TRBV29-1; D is unresolved. Germline-derived CDR1 and CDR2 are SQVTM and ANQGSEA. The V end was cut by 2 bases, the J end by 0 bases, with 6 bases between. CDR3 length equals 13 residues. The CDR3 sequence is CSVESFSTDTQYF. The CDR3 nucleotides are TGCAGCGTTGAATCCTTTAGCACAGATACGCAGTATTTT.

The rearrangement links TRBV30 to TRBJ1-2, with 7 bases lining up with TRBD1. CDR1 GTSNPN and CDR2 SVGIG come from the germline V gene (reference sequence). Trimming took 3 bases from V and 4 from J; bases not matched to a gene: 5. The CDR3 is 13 amino acids. Here the CDR3 reads CAWRTGTPYGYTF. The CDR3 DNA reads TGTGCCTGGAGGACAGGGACTCCCTATGGCTACACCTTC.

The chain recombines TRBV5-1 with TRBJ2-7, with D tentatively TRBD1 (6 bases). This CDR3 spans 15 amino acids. Per the germline V gene, CDR1 is SGHRS and CDR2 is YFSETQ. V lost 1 base and J 2 bases, leaving 13 bases between the germline ends. CDR3 residues: CASSLTSGQPYEQYF. CDR3 DNA: TGCGCCAGCAGCTTGACGAGTGGACAGCCCTACGAGCAGTACTTC.

The genes are TRBV12-3 or TRBV12-4 and TRBJ2-4; D may be TRBD1 or TRBD2 (6 bases each). Trimming shortened V by 8 bases and J by 5 bases, and 10 bases separated the two germline ends. The length of the CDR3 is 12 residues. The CDR3 region has the DNA TGTGCCAGCCGTAGGGGGGAAAACATTCAGTACTTC. This encodes CASRRGENIQYF.

This clonotype was observed a handful of times. This chain uses TRBV12-5 with TRBJ1-2; D is unresolved. Between the trimmed V and J ends, which lost 3 bases and 4 bases, there was a span of 3 bases. CDR3 length: 11 amino acids. Germline-derived CDR1 and CDR2 are LGHNT and FRNRAP. CDR3 sequence reads: CASGLPYGYTF. The CDR3 DNA is TGTGCTAGTGGTTTACCCTATGGCTACACCTTC. Filled out from reference TRBV12-5 and TRBJ1-2, the complete variable domain reads DARVTQTPRHKVTEMGQEVTMRCQPILGHNTVFWYRQTMMQGLELLAYFRNRAPLDDSGMPKDRFSAEMPDATLATLKIQPSEPRDSAVYFCASGLPYGYTFGSGTRLTVV.

The J gene is TRBJ2-3, the V gene TRBV6-5; D is ambiguous. The CDR3 spans 11 residues. Trimming shortened V by 7 bases and J by 5 bases, and 7 bases separated the two germline ends. Per the germline V gene, CDR1 is MNHEY and CDR2 is SVGAGI. Here the CDR3 DNA reads TGTGCCAGCATGAGAGGAGATACGCAGTATTTT. This encodes CASMRGDTQYF.

V usage is TRBV29-1 and J usage is TRBJ1-2, with D possibly matching TRBD1 (5 bases). Deletions cut 3 bases from V and 4 bases from J, with 12 bases between. The CDR3 has 13 residues. The germline gives CDR1 SQVTM, CDR2 ANQGSEA. The CDR3 spells CSVDSHDSYGYTF. The CDR3 bases are TGCAGCGTTGATTCCCATGACAGCTATGGCTACACCTTC.

This chain connects TRBV25-1 to TRBJ2-2; unclear D gene. This CDR3 spans 15 amino acids. V shed 2 bases and J shed 6 bases, with 13 bases lying between them. Per the germline V gene, CDR1 is MGHDK and CDR2 is SYGVNS. CDR3 DNA sequence: TGTGCCAGCAGTGAAGGTCTAGGGTACGCCGGGGAGCTGTTTTTT. Residues: CASSEGLGYAGELFF.

This chain links TRBV30 with TRBJ2-1, with D unresolved. Germline assignment: CDR1 GTSNPN and CDR2 SVGIG (reference sequence). V shed 0 bases and J shed 8 bases, with 5 bases lying between them. This CDR3 contains 11 residues. DNA for the CDR3: TGTGCCTGGAGTGTACTTCATGAGCAGTTCTTC. Its protein is CAWSVLHEQFF.

This clonotype appeared a single time. This chain joins TRBV30 and TRBJ1-1; D unclear. The CDR3 is made up of 13 amino acids. With 5 bases removed from V and 4 bases from J, the gap between germline ends came to 14 bases. CDR1 GTSNPN and CDR2 SVGIG come from the germline V gene (reference sequence). The CDR3 DNA reads TGTGCCTGGGCGGGGTCCGACATCACTGAAGCTTTCTTT. Translating it yields CAWAGSDITEAFF.

The J gene is TRBJ1-5, the V gene TRBV12-3 or TRBV12-4; 10 positions match TRBD1. CDR3 size: 13 residues. The V gene end was trimmed by 7 bases and the J gene end by 7 bases; junction bases not matched to a gene: 4. This CDR3 reads CASTWDRGQPQHF. CDR3 DNA sequence: TGTGCCAGCACTTGGGACAGGGGACAGCCCCAGCATTTT.

The chain employs TRBV20-1 and TRBJ2-5, with D perhaps matching TRBD2 (5 bases). CDR1 and CDR2 (germline): DFQATT, SNEGSKA (reference sequence). The CDR3 is 12 residues long. Deletions cut 6 bases from V and 0 bases from J, with 8 bases between. CDR3 DNA sequence: TGCAGTGCAGAGGGCAACCAAGAGACCCAGTACTTC. This sequence encodes CSAEGNQETQYF.

A single count supports this clonotype. This chain joins TRBV9 and TRBJ2-1, with TRBD1 matching over 8 bases. The CDR3 is 15 amino acids. V shed 0 bases and J 10 bases; nucleotides not matched to a gene: 9. Germline V gene sequence: CDR1 SGDLS, CDR2 YYNGEE. CDR3 coding DNA: TGTGCCAGCAGCGTAGCTACTGTTGGACAGGGCGAGCAGTTCTTC. Translated, it gives CASSVATVGQGEQFF.

The chain employs TRBV29-1 and TRBJ1-1; maybe TRBD1 (5 bases). Germline loops: CDR1 SQVTM, CDR2 ANQGSEA. The V and J ends lost 4 bases and 1 base respectively, with 10 bases between them. The CDR3 sequence is 13 residues long. The CDR3 here is CSVGGTSNTEAFF. Written as DNA, the CDR3 is TGCAGCGTTGGGGGGACTTCGAACACTGAAGCTTTCTTT.

This clonotype was counted once. The J gene is TRBJ2-7, the V gene TRBV3-1; 7 bases align to TRBD1. V shed 1 base and J 2 bases; nucleotides not matched to a gene: 8. CDR3 length equals 16 residues. Per germline, CDR1 LGHDT and CDR2 YNNKEL (reference sequence). The CDR3 nucleotides read TGTGCCAGCAGCCAAGTAAGAGGGGGCTTTACCTACGAGCAGTACTTC. Translating gives CASSQVRGGFTYEQYF.

This clonotype was observed a handful of times. The V and J genes are TRBV3-1 and TRBJ1-2, with TRBD1 matching over 8 bases. The junction had 2 bases not matched to a gene; V was cut back by 4 bases and J by 7 bases. Germline V gives CDR1 LGHDT, CDR2 YNNKEL (reference sequence). This CDR3 is built from 12 residues. Here the CDR3 reads CASSPDRVGYTF. The CDR3, as DNA: TGTGCCAGCAGCCCGGACAGGGTTGGCTACACCTTC.

This chain uses TRBV28 with TRBJ1-2; D call uncertain. V gave up 4 bases and J gave up 4 bases, with 13 bases separating them. The CDR3 is 14 residues long. CDR1 MDHEN and CDR2 SYDVKM come from the germline V gene. DNA of the CDR3: TGTGCCAGCAGTTCTCTAAGGTTCTTCTATGGCTACACCTTC. This gives the protein CASSSLRFFYGYTF.

This chain joins TRBV20-1 and TRBJ2-7; no clear D. CDR3 length equals 13 residues. The V end was cut by 0 bases, the J end by 6 bases, with 12 bases between. CDR1 is DFQATT, CDR2 SNEGSKA, per germline (reference sequence). The CDR3 sequence is CSARELGPSEQYF. The CDR3 DNA follows: TGCAGTGCTAGAGAGCTCGGCCCCTCCGAGCAGTACTTC.

V is TRBV29-1 and J is TRBJ2-5, with 9 bases lining up with TRBD2. V trimming: 1 base; J trimming: 2 bases; junction bases outside the gene matches: 11. CDR1 and CDR2 (germline): SQVTM, ANQGSEA. The CDR3 is made up of 17 amino acids. CDR3 loop: CSVEVRRLAARQETQYF. Here the CDR3 DNA reads TGCAGCGTTGAAGTCCGGAGACTAGCGGCCCGGCAAGAGACCCAGTACTTC.